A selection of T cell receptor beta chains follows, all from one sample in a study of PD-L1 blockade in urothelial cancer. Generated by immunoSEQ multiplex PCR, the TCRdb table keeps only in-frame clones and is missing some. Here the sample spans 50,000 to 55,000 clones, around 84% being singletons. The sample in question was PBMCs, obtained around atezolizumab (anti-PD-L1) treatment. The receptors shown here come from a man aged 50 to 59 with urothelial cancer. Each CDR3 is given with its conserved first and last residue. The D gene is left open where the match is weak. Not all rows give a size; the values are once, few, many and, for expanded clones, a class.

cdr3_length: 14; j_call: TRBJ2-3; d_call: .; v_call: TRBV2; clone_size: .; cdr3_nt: TGTGCCAGCAATGGTATAGCCGGGGGAGATACGCAGTATTTT; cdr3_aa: CASNGIAGGDTQYF
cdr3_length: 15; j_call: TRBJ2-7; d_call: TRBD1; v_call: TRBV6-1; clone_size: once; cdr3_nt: TGTGCCAGCAACTTTTCACCCGGGACAGCCTACGAGCAGTACTTC; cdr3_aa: CASNFSPGTAYEQYF
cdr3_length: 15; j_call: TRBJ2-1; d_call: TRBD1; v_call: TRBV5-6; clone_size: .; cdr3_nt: TGTGCCAGCAGCCGCAGGACAGGTCGGATTAATGAGCAGTTCTTC; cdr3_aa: CASSRRTGRINEQFF
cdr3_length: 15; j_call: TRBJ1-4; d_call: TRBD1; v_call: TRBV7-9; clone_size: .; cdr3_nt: TGTGCCAGCAGCTTATTCGGGACAGCTAATGAAAAACTGTTTTTT; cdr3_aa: CASSLFGTANEKLFF
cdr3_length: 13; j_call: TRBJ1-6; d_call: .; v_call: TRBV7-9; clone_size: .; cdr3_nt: TGTGCCAGCAGCCCGCGCATTGATTCACCCCTCCACTTT; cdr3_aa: CASSPRIDSPLHF
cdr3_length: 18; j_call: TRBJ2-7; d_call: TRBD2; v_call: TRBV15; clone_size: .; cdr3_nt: TGTGCCACCAGCATCCAGCTACTAGCGGGAGGACGGTCCTACGAGCAGTACTTC; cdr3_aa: CATSIQLLAGGRSYEQYF
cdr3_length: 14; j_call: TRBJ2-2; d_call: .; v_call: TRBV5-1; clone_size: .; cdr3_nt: TGCGCCAGCAGCGGCGGGACAGACACCGGGGAGCTGTTTTTT; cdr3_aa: CASSGGTDTGELFF
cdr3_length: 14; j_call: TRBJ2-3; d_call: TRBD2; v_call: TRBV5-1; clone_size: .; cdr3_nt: TGCGCCAGCAGTGCTAGCGGGAGCACAGATACGCAGTATTTT; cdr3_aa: CASSASGSTDTQYF
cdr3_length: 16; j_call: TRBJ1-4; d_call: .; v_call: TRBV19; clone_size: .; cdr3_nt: TGTGCCAGTAGTATAAGCCCCAAGACAACTAATGAAAAACTGTTTTTT; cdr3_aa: CASSISPKTTNEKLFF
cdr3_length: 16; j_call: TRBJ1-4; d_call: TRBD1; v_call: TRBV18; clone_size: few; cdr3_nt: TGTGCCAGCTCACCGACAGGGGATGTATTCAACGAAAAACTGTTTTTT; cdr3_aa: CASSPTGDVFNEKLFF
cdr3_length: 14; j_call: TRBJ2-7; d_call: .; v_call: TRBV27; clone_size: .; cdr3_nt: TGTGCCAGTCAATATCTTAGGGGTTCGCACGAGCAGTACTTC; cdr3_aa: CASQYLRGSHEQYF
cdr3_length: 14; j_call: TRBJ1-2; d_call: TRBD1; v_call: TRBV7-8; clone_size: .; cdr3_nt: TGTGCCAGCAGTCCTCGGACAGGGGGTGCTGGCTACACCTTC; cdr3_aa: CASSPRTGGAGYTF
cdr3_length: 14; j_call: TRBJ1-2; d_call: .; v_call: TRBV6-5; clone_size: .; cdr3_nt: TGTGCCAGCAGTTACTCTGGGGGGGGCTATGGCTACACCTTC; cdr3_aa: CASSYSGGGYGYTF
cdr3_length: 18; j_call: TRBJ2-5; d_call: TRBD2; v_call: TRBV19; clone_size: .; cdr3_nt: TGTGCCAGTAGTAGTGTCGTTCTAGCGGGTGTGGGGCAAGAGACCCAGTACTTC; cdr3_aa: CASSSVVLAGVGQETQYF
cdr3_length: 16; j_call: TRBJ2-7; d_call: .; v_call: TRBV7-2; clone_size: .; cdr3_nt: TGTGCCAGCAGCTTAGGAGTTAGGACAGCCGACTACGAGCAGTACTTC; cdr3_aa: CASSLGVRTADYEQYF
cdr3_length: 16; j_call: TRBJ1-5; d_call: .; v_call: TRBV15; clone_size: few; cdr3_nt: TGTGCCACCAGCTCAAGGGGGGGAATAAGCAATCAGCCCCAGCATTTT; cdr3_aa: CATSSRGGISNQPQHF
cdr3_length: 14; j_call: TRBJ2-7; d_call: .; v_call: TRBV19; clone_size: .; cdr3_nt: TGTGCCAGTAGTAAGGCGGAGGTGGGATACGAGCAGTACTTC; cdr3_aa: CASSKAEVGYEQYF
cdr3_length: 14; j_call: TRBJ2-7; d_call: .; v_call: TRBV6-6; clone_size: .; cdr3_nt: TGTGCCAGCCGAGCCGGGGGACCCCCCTACGAGCAGTACTTC; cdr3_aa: CASRAGGPPYEQYF
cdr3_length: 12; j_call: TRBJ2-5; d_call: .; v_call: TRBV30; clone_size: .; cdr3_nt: TGTGCCTGGGGGGGCAGGGGTGAGACCCAGTACTTC; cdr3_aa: CAWGGRGETQYF
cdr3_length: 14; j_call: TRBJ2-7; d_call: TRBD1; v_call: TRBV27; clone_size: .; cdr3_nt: TGTGCCAGCAGTCTCCGGGACAGGTTGGGGGAGCAGTACTTC; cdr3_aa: CASSLRDRLGEQYF
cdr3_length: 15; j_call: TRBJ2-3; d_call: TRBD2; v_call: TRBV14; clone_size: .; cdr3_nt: TGTGCCAGCAGCGTCCTAGCGGGAGATCCAGATACGCAGTATTTT; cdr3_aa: CASSVLAGDPDTQYF
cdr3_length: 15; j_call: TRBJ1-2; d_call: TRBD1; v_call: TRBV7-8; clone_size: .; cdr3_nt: TGTGCCAGCAGCTTAGGACGCGGGACAGGCTATGGCTACACCTTC; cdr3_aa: CASSLGRGTGYGYTF
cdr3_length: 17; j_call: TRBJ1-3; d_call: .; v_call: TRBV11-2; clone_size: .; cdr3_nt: TGTGCCAGCAGCTTAAAGGTGCGGGGCTCCAAGGGGAACACCATATATTTT; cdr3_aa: CASSLKVRGSKGNTIYF
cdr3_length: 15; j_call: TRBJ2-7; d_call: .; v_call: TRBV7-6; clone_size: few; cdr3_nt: TGTGCCAGCAGCTTAGACATGGGAGTACCCTACGAGCAGTACTTC; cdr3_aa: CASSLDMGVPYEQYF
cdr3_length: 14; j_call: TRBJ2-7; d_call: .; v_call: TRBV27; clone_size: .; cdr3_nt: TGTGCCAGCAGTTTATATCAGGGCTCCTACGAGCAGTACTTC; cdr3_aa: CASSLYQGSYEQYF
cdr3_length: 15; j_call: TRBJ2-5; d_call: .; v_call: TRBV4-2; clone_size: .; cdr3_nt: TGTGCCAGCAGTCCCCCGAGTAGCAACCTGGATACCCAGTACTTC; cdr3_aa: CASSPPSSNLDTQYF
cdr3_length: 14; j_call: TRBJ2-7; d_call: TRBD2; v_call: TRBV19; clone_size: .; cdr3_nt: TGTGCCAGTAGTCTAGCGGGAGAGGCCTACGAGCAGTACTTC; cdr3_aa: CASSLAGEAYEQYF
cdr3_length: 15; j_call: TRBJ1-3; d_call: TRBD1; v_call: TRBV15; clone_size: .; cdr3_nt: TGTGCCACCGCCAAGGGACAGGGGGTTGGAAACACCATATATTTT; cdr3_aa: CATAKGQGVGNTIYF
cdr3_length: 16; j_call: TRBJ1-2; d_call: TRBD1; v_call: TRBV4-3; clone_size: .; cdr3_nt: TGCGCCAGCAGCCAATCTACCTACGGGACAGGGGGAGGCTACACCTTC; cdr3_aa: CASSQSTYGTGGGYTF
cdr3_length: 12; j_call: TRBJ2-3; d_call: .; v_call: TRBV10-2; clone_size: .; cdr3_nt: TGCGCCAGTCTACAGGTGACAGATACGCAGTATTTT; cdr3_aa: CASLQVTDTQYF
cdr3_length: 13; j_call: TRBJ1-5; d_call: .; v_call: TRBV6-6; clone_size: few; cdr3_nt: TGTGCCAGCAGCTGGACACCAAATCAGCCCCAGCATTTT; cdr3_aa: CASSWTPNQPQHF
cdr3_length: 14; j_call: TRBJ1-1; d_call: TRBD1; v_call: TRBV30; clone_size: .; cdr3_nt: TGTGCCTGGAGCGGGGGACAGTTGAACACTGAAGCTTTCTTT; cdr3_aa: CAWSGGQLNTEAFF
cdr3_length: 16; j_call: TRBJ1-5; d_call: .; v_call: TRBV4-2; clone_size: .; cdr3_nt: TGTGCCAGCAGCCAAGACCTTGTAGATGGCAATCAGCCCCAGCATTTT; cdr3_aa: CASSQDLVDGNQPQHF
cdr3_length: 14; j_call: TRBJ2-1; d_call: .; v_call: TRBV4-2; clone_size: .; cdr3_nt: TGTGCCAGCAGCCAAGATTCACTGAACAATGAGCAGTTCTTC; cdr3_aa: CASSQDSLNNEQFF
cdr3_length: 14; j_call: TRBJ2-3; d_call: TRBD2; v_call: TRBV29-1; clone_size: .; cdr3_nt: TGCAGCGTTGAAGTGGGACTACACACAGATACGCAGTATTTT; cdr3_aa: CSVEVGLHTDTQYF